One sample yielded the 9 T cell receptor beta chains listed below, sequenced in a study of identical twins. A single record per CDR3 protein comes from TCRdb applying MiXCR to the 5' RACE reads. The repertoire includes roughly 1.6 million distinct CDR3 sequences, under 35% of them detected once, and 0.25% to 0.3% sits in the top ten. The sample was cord blood. These TCRs come from a newborn girl in good health.

V gene TRBV28 combines with J gene TRBJ2-1; possible D gene TRBD2, 7 bases. The germline V gene has CDR1 MDHEN and CDR2 SYDVKM. The CDR3 is made up of 15 amino acids. V shed 3 bases and J shed 8 bases, with 17 bases lying between them. The CDR3 protein is CASSFRGAGSHEQFF. The CDR3 DNA follows: TGTGCCAGCAGTTTTCGGGGGGCGGGGAGCCATGAGCAGTTCTTC. The full variable domain, completed using reference TRBV28 and TRBJ2-1, is DVKVTQSSRYLVKRTGEKVFLECVQDMDHENMFWYRQDPGLGLRLIYFSYDVKMKEKGDIPEGYSVSREKKERFSLILESASTNQTSMYLCASSFRGAGSHEQFFGPGTRLTVL.

The chain joins TRBV6-5 to TRBJ2-7; 11 bases are a match to TRBD2. CDR1 and CDR2 from the germline V gene are MNHEY and SVGAGI. The trim removed 4 bases at V and 0 bases at J, leaving 11 bases unmatched. The CDR3 covers 18 residues. The CDR3 loop reads CASSSTRLAGYLSYEQYF. CDR3 nucleotide sequence: TGTGCCAGCAGTTCCACCCGACTAGCGGGGTACCTCTCCTACGAGCAGTACTTC.

V is TRBV3-1 and J is TRBJ2-7, with D uncertain. The CDR3 loop spans 14 amino acids. V was clipped by 4 bases and J by 3 bases, with 13 bases between them. Germline CDR1 is LGHDT and CDR2 is YNNKEL (reference sequence). DNA of the CDR3: TGTGCCAGCAGCCCTGAAAATGGGGACTACGAGCAGTACTTC. It translates to CASSPENGDYEQYF.

In its sample, this clonotype was seen many times. V is TRBV4-2 and J is TRBJ2-3, with D unresolved. The CDR3 sequence is 16 residues long. CDR1 LGHNA and CDR2 YNFKEQ come from the germline V gene. Deletions cut 0 bases from V and 6 bases from J, with 16 bases between. The CDR3 loop reads CASSQDRSSRPDTQYF. In nucleotides, the CDR3 is TGTGCCAGCAGCCAAGATCGAAGCTCCCGTCCGGATACGCAGTATTTT.

This clonotype was picked up a small number of times. This rearrangement joins TRBV3-1 to TRBJ2-1, with D possibly TRBD1 on 5 matching bases. The better agreement between TRBJ2-7 and the DNA end casts doubt on the J call. There are 14 residues in the CDR3. From germline, CDR1 is LGHDT and CDR2 YNNKEL (reference sequence). The chain's CDR3 is CASSQVDSLGEQYF. CDR3 coding DNA: TGTGCCAGCAGCCAGGTAGACAGTCTCGGTGAGCAGTACTTC.

Of note for this clonotype: One end of the junction does not line up with germline, which may come from a read error. V gene TRBV3-1 combines with J gene TRBJ2-1; D gene unclear. The CDR3 sequence is 13 residues long. CDR1 and CDR2 (germline): LGHDT, YNNKEL (reference sequence). The CDR3 DNA sequence: TGTGTCAGCAGCCAATTATCCGGTCGTGAGCAGTTCTTC. This gives the protein CVSSQLSGREQFF.

In its sample, this clonotype was seen a few times. CDR3 sequence reads: CASSLSAASSPLHF. The CDR3 DNA is TGTGCCAGCAGCTTATCGGCCGCTAGTTCACCCCTCCACTTT. This rearrangement joins TRBV7-2 to TRBJ1-6, with D unclear. The germline V gene encodes CDR1 SGHTA and CDR2 FQGNSA. This CDR3 spans 14 amino acids. Trimming cost V 2 bases and J 9 bases, with 11 bases left between them.

The chain links TRBV20-1 to TRBJ2-5; the match to TRBD2 covers 13 bases. The CDR3 covers 15 residues. The ends lost 6 bases at V and 0 bases at J; junction bases unmatched: 4. The germline gives CDR1 DFQATT, CDR2 SNEGSKA (reference sequence). The CDR3 bases are TGCAGTGCCCAGACTAGCGGGGGGAACCAAGAGACCCAGTACTTC. Translating gives CSAQTSGGNQETQYF.

Concerning this clonotype: Since no conserved phenylalanine or tryptophan closes the CDR3, a read error is the likely cause. J is TRBJ2-5 and V is TRBV4-1; D is unclear. The CDR3 covers 15 residues. Germline V gene lookup returns CDR1 MGHRA and CDR2 YSYEKL. V dropped 4 bases and J dropped 1 base, with 13 bases sitting between them. For the CDR3, the DNA is TGCGCCAGCAGCCTTCATTGGGATCTCCAAGAGACCCAGTACTTA. Encoded protein: CASSLHWDLQETQYL.